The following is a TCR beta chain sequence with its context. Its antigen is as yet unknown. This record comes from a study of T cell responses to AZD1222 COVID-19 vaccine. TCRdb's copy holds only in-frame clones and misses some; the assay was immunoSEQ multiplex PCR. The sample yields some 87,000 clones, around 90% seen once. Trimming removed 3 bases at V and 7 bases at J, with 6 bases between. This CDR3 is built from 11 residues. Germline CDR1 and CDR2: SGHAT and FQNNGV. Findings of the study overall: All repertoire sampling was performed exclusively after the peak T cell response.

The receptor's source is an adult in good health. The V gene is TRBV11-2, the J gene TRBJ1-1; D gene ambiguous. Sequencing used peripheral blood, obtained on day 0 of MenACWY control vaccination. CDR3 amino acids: CASSLTYEAFF. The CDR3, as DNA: TGTGCCAGCAGCTTGACTTATGAAGCTTTCTTT.